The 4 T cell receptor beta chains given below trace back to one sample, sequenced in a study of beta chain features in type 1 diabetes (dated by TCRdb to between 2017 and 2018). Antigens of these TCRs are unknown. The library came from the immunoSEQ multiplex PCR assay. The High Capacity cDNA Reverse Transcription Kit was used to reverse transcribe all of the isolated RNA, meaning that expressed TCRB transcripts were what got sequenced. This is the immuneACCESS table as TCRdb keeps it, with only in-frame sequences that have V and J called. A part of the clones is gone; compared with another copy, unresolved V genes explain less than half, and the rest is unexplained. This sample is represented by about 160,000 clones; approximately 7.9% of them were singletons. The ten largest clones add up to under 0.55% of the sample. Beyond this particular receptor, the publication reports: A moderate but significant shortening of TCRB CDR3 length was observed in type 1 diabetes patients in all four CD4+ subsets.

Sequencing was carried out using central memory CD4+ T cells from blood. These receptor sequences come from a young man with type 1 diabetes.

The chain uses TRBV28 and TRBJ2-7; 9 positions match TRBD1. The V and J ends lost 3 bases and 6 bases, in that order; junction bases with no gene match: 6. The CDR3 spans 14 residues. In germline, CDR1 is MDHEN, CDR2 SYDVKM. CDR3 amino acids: CASSFRDRVSEQYF. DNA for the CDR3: TGTGCCAGCAGTTTCCGGGACAGGGTGAGCGAGCAGTACTTC.

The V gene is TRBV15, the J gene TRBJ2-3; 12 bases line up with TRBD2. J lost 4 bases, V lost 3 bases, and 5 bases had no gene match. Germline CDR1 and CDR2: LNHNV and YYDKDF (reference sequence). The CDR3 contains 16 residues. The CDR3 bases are TGTGCCACCAGCAGGAGACTAGCGGGAGACTCAGATACGCAGTATTTT. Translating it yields CATSRRLAGDSDTQYF.

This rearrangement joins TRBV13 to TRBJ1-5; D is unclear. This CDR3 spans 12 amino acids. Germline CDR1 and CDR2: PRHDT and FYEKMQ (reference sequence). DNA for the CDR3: TGTGGTGTATGTCTTAGCAATCAGCCCCAGCATTTT. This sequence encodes CGVCLSNQPQHF.

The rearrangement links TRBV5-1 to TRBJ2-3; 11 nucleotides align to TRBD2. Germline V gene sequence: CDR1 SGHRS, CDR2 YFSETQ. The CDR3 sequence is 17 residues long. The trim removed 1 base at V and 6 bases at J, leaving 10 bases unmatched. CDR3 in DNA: TGCGCCAGCAGCTTGAGGCTAGCGGGGGGCATGGCGGATACGCAGTATTTT. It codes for CASSLRLAGGMADTQYF.